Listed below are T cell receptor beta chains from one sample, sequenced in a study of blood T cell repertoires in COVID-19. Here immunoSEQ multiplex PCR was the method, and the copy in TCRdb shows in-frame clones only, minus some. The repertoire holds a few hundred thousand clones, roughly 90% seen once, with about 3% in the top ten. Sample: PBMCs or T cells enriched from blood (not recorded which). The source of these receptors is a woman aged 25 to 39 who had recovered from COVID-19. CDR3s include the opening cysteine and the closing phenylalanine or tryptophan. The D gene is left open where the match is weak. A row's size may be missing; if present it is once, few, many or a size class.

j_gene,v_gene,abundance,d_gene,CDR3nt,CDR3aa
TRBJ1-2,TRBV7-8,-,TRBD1,TGTGCCAGCAGCTTAGAAATGGGACAGGGGGACTATGGCTACACCTTC,CASSLEMGQGDYGYTF
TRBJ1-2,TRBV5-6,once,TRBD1,TGTGCCAGCAGCTTGGGGCAGGGGGCTGGTGGCTACACCTTC,CASSLGQGAGGYTF
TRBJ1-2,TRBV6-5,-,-,TGTGCCAGCAGTTACGGCCCTAACTATGGCTACACCTTC,CASSYGPNYGYTF
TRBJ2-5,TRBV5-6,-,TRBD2,TGTGCCAGCAGCTTTCCTCGGGAGGTCCAAGAGACCCAGTACTTC,CASSFPREVQETQYF
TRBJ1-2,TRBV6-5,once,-,TGTGCCAGCAGTTGGGATGCGGGTGGCGGTGGCTACACCTTC,CASSWDAGGGGYTF
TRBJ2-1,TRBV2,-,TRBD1,TGTGCCAGCAGCTCCGACAGGGGATCCTACAATGAGCAGTTCTTC,CASSSDRGSYNEQFF
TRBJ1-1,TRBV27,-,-,TGTGCCAGCCCAAACGGCGGGGATCTGAACACTGAAGCTTTCTTT,CASPNGGDLNTEAFF
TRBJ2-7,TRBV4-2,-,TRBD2,TGTGCCAGCAGCCCCCAAAGAGGGACGGGACTAGCTTACGAGCAGTACTTC,CASSPQRGTGLAYEQYF
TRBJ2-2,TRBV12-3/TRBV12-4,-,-,TGTGCCAGCAGCGCAGTCAGGCCCGAGGAGCTGTTTTTT,CASSAVRPEELFF
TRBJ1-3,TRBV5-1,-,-,TGCGCCAGCAGCGTGTCCTCCCCTGGAAACACCATATATTTT,CASSVSSPGNTIYF
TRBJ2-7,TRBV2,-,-,TGTGCCAGCAGTGAAGCGGAGGGTCGGAGCACCTACGAGCAGTACTTC,CASSEAEGRSTYEQYF
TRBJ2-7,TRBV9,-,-,TGTGCCAGCAGCGTAGAAGACAGGAGCTCCTACGAGCAGTACTTC,CASSVEDRSSYEQYF
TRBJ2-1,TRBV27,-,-,TGTGCCAGCAGTACGGGGATCCATGAGCAGTTCTTC,CASSTGIHEQFF
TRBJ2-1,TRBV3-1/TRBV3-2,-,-,TGTGCCAGCAGCCCCCCCGGGATCGGCAATGAGCAGTTCTTC,CASSPPGIGNEQFF
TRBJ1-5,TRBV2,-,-,TGTGCCAGCAGCCCTAGCGGAAATCAGCCCCAGCATTTT,CASSPSGNQPQHF
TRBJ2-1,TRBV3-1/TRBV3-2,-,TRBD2,TGTGCCAGCAGCCGACAAAGTAGCGGGAGAGACAATGAGCAGTTCTTC,CASSRQSSGRDNEQFF
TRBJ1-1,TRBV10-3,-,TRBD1,TGTGCCATCAGGGAGGGACAGGGAATGAACACTGAAGCTTTCTTT,CAIREGQGMNTEAFF
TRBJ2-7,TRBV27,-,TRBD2,TGTGCCAGCAGAGAGAGGGGAGGACTAGCGGAACAAGCCCTTACCTACGAGCAGTACTTC,CASRERGGLAEQALTYEQYF
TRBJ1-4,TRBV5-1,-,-,TGCGCCAGCAGCTTGGACAGGGCCGATAATGAAAAACTGTTTTTT,CASSLDRADNEKLFF
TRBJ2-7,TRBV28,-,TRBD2,TGTGCCAGCAGTCCCGGTACTAGCGGGAGGTCCCCTTCCTACGAGCAGTACTTC,CASSPGTSGRSPSYEQYF
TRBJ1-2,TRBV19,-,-,TGTGCCAGTAGTATCTCGCTGGGCAGGGGAAACTATGGCTACACCTTC,CASSISLGRGNYGYTF
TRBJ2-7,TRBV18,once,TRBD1,TGTGCCAGCTCACCAAGGGGGCCAAATGACTACGAGCAGTACTTC,CASSPRGPNDYEQYF
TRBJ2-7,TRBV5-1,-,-,TGCGCCAGCAGCTTCGGCGGAGATTTCTACGAGCAGTACTTC,CASSFGGDFYEQYF
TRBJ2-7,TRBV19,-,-,TGTGCCAGTAGCCCGGGAGCCTGGAACGAGCAGTACTTC,CASSPGAWNEQYF
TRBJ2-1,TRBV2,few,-,TGTGCCAGCAGCCTCCCGGGTGGGTTGAATGAGCAGTTCTTC,CASSLPGGLNEQFF
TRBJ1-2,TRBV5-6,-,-,TGTGCCAGCAGCTTGGTGGACAGACTTAACTATGGCTACACCTTC,CASSLVDRLNYGYTF
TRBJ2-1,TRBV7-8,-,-,TGTGCCAGCAGCTTATTAGACGGGTGGGTAGTTGGATCCAATGAGCAGTTCTTC,CASSLLDGWVVGSNEQFF
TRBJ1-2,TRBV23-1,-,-,TGCGCCAGCGTCCCTAAGGGCAGCGGCTATGGCTACACCTTC,CASVPKGSGYGYTF
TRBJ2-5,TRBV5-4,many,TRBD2,TGTGCCAGCAGCCCGGGGGGTAGCGGGGCACAAGAGACCCAGTACTTC,CASSPGGSGAQETQYF
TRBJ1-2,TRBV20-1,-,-,TGCAGTGCCCATTTTTATGGCTACACCTTC,CSAHFYGYTF
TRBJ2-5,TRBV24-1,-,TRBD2,TGTGCCACCAGTGATTTGGGGCTAGCGGGAGGTGAGACCCAGTACTTC,CATSDLGLAGGETQYF
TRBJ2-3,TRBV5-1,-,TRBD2,TGCGCCAGCAGCTTGGACTCTAGCGGGAGACCAGATACGCAGTATTTT,CASSLDSSGRPDTQYF
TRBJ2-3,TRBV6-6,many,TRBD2,TGTGCCAGCAGTTACGTTAGCGGGAATAATACGCAGTATTTT,CASSYVSGNNTQYF
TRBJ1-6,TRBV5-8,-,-,TGTGCCAGCAGCCGCCCTCCCAGGGGTAGTTCACCCCTCCACTTT,CASSRPPRGSSPLHF
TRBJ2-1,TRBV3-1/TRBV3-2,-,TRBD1,TGTGCCAGCAGCCAAACAGGACAGGGTCCGTATAGTGAGCAGTTCTTC,CASSQTGQGPYSEQFF
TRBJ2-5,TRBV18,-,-,TGTGCCAGCTCACCACCGCGAGGAACGGGGACCCAGTACTTC,CASSPPRGTGTQYF
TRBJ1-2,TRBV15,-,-,TGTGCCACCAGCAGAGAACAGATTAACTATGGCTACACCTTC,CATSREQINYGYTF
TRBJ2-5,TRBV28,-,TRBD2,TGTGCCAGCAGCCGGACTAGCAACCAAGAGACCCAGTACTTC,CASSRTSNQETQYF
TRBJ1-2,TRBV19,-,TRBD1,TGTGCCAGTAGTAAAAGAACAGGGGGAGTTGGGGGCTACACCTTC,CASSKRTGGVGGYTF
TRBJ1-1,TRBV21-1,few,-,TGTGCCAGCAGAAAAATTATTCAGGGAATTCGAACTGAAGCTTTCTTT,CASRKIIQGIRTEAFF
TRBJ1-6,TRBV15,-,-,TGTGCCACCAGCAGACCGACTCGTTCACCCCTCCACTTT,CATSRPTRSPLHF
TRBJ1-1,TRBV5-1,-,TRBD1,TGCGCCAGCACTCAGGGGGTTGCCACTGAAGCTTTCTTT,CASTQGVATEAFF
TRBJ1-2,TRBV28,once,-,TGTGCCAGCAGTTTAACAGGGCTTGTCTATGGCTACACCTTC,CASSLTGLVYGYTF
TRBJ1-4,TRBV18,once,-,TGTGCCTCGACTTCTGCGACGGGGGATGGTAATGAAAAACTGTTTTTT,CASTSATGDGNEKLFF
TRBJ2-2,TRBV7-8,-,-,TGTGCCAGCAGCCGGACAGTTACCGGGGAGCTGTTTTTT,CASSRTVTGELFF
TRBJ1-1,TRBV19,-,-,TGTGCCAGTAGTATGTTACGGGAACACACTGAAGCTTTCTTT,CASSMLREHTEAFF